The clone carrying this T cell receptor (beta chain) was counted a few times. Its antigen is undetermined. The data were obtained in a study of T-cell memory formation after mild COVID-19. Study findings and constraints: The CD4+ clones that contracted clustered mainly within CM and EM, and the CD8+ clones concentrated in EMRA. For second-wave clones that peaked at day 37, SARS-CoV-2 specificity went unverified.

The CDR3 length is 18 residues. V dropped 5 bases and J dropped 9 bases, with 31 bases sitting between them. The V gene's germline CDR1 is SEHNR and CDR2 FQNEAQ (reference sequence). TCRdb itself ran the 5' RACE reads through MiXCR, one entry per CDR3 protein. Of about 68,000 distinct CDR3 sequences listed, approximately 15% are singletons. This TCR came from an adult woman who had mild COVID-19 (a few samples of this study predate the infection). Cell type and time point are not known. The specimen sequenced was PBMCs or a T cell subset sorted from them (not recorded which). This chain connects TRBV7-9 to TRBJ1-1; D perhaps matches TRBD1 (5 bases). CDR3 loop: CASSPPVLPQARQSKAFF. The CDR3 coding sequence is TGTGCCAGCAGCCCTCCTGTCCTTCCGCAAGCCAGACAGTCGAAAGCTTTCTTT.